Sequencing of this T cell receptor beta chain was carried out in a study of blood T cell repertoires in COVID-19. Study in general: COVID-19 samples collected from the United States, Italy and Spain covered acute and convalescent phases. In each case, the material was cDNA or gDNA derived from T cells, B-cell-depleted T cells, or PBMCs.

Authors' processing steps: It was from reference gene primer amplification that nucleated cell counts were estimated. Measured with immunoSEQ multiplex PCR; TCRdb has only the in-frame clones, and not every one. V and J calls and clone size follow that table, whereas D and trimming were derived from the DNA. Seen here are approximately 150,000 clones, about 88% observed once, and the top ten hold roughly 2.6%. This CDR3 region has 13 residues. Looked up from germline, CDR1 is GTSNPN and CDR2 is SVGIG (reference sequence). With 3 bases clipped from V and 8 bases from J, the junction kept 9 bases outside the gene matches.

The sequenced sample was peripheral blood. This TCR was sampled from a human donor with acute or convalescent COVID-19. The donor label of this sample is uncertain. V gene TRBV30 combines with J gene TRBJ1-2, with 7 bases that match TRBD1. CDR3 sequence reads: CAWSLTGAGGYTF. The CDR3 coding sequence is TGTGCCTGGAGCCTAACAGGGGCGGGAGGCTACACCTTC. Full variable domain (missing parts from reference TRBV30 and TRBJ1-2): SQTIHQWPATLVQPVGSPLSLECTVEGTSNPNLYWYRQAAGRGLQLLFYSVGIGQISSEVPQNLSASRPQDRQFILSSKKLLLSDSGFYLCAWSLTGAGGYTFGSGTRLTVV.